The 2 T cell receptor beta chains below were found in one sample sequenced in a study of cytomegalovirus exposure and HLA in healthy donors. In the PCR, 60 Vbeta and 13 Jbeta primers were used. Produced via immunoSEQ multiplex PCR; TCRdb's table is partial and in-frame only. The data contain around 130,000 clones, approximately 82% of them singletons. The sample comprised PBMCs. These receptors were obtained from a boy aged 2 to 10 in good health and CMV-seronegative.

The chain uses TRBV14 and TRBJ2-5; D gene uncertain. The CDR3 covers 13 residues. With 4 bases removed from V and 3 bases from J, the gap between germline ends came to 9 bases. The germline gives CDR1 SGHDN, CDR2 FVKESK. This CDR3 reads CASSPTLEETQYF. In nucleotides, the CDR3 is TGTGCCAGCAGCCCGACACTTGAAGAGACCCAGTACTTC.

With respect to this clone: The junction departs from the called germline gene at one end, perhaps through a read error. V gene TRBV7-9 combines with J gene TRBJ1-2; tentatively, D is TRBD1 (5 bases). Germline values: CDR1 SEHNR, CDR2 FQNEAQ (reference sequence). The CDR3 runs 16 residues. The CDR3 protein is CSSSSTRGLSVGGYTF. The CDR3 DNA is TGTTCCAGCAGTTCCACCCGGGGACTGTCCGTTGGAGGCTACACCTTC. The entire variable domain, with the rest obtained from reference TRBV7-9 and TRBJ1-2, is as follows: DTGVSQNPRHKITKRGQNVTFRCDPISEHNRLYWYRQTLGQGPEFLTYFQNEAQLEKSRLLSDRFSAERPKGSFSTLEIQRTEQGDSAMYLCSSSSTRGLSVGGYTFGSGTRLTVV.